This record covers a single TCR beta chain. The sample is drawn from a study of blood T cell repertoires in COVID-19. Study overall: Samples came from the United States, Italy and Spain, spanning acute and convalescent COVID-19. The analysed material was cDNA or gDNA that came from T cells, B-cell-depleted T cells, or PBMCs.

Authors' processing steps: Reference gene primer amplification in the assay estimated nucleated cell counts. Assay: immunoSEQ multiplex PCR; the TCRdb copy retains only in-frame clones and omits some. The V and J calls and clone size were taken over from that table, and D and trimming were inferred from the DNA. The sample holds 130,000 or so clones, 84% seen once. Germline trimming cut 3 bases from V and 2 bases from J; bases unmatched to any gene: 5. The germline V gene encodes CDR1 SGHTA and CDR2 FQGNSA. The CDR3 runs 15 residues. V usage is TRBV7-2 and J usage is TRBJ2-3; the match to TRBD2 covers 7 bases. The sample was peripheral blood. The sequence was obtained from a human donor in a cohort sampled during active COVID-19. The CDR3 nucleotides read TGTGCCAGCAGCTTTAGACTAGCTCCCACAGATACGCAGTATTTT. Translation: CASSFRLAPTDTQYF.